Described below is a single TCR beta chain sequence and its context. This entry is derived from a study of shared T cell receptors in the human thymus. Germline loops: CDR1 SQVTM, CDR2 ANQGSEA. With 4 bases clipped from V and 5 bases from J, the junction kept 6 bases outside the gene matches. The CDR3 runs 13 residues. Only in-frame clones appear in the TCRdb table, and some are missing; sequencing was by immunoSEQ multiplex PCR. The table includes approximately 730,000 clones, approximately 85% detected once. The same data also contributed to another study, on human thymus T cells.

Sequences were obtained from thymocytes. V gene TRBV29-1 combines with J gene TRBJ2-3; 7 bases match TRBD1. The receptor comes from a girl younger than two with a congenital heart defect. In nucleotides, the CDR3 is TGCAGCGTTGGTAGGGGGCATGTAGATACGCAGTATTTT. Translation gives CSVGRGHVDTQYF.